The rows below give T cell receptor beta chains drawn from one sample of a study of T cells after yellow fever vaccination. From the 5' RACE reads, TCRdb called clonotypes with MiXCR, one entry per CDR3 protein. The sample includes some 670,000 distinct CDR3 sequences, 9% to 15% of them seen just once. The specimen comprised PBMCs, sampled on the day of the yellow fever booster vaccination. These receptors originate from a man aged 25-45 years who received the YFV17D yellow fever vaccine. CDR3s include the opening cysteine and the closing phenylalanine or tryptophan. The D gene is left open where the match is weak. Expanded clones are given a class, and other clones once, few, many or no size at all.

V gene	J gene	clone size	D gene	CDR3 protein	CDR3 DNA
TRBV4-1	TRBJ2-1	NA	NA	CASSHPWELAVYNEQFF	TGCGCCAGCAGCCATCCCTGGGAGTTAGCGGTGTACAATGAGCAGTTCTTC
TRBV5-6	TRBJ2-5	NA	TRBD2	CASSLRLAGVGETQYF	TGTGCCAGCAGCTTGCGCCTAGCGGGAGTAGGGGAGACCCAGTACTTC
TRBV11-2	TRBJ2-2	NA	TRBD2	CASSPTGGLAVGELFF	TGTGCCAGCAGTCCTACGGGGGGACTAGCGGTCGGGGAGCTGTTTTTT
TRBV5-1	TRBJ2-5	NA	TRBD1	CASSRGDRGGETQYF	TGCGCCAGCAGCCGCGGAGACAGGGGAGGAGAGACCCAGTACTTC
TRBV7-9	TRBJ2-2	once	TRBD2	CASRLSGSAGELFF	TGTGCCAGCAGACTTAGCGGGAGCGCCGGGGAGCTGTTTTTT
TRBV3-1	TRBJ2-7	few	TRBD1	CASSLQGESEQYF	TGTGCCAGCAGCCTGCAGGGGGAATCAGAGCAGTACTTC
TRBV12-3/TRBV12-4	TRBJ2-1	many	NA	CASSFETPIYNEQFF	TGTGCCAGCAGTTTTGAGACTCCCATATACAATGAGCAGTTCTTC
TRBV6-5	TRBJ2-1	NA	NA	CASSSPGTNEQFF	TGTGCCAGCAGTTCCCCAGGTACCAATGAGCAGTTCTTC
TRBV11-2	TRBJ2-2	NA	NA	CTSSSELDGGELFF	TGTACCAGCAGCTCGGAACTAGACGGGGGGGAGCTGTTTTTT
TRBV6-2/TRBV6-3	TRBJ2-7	few	NA	CASKGPGANGEQYF	TGTGCCAGCAAGGGGCCAGGGGCTAACGGGGAGCAGTACTTC
TRBV27	TRBJ2-2	NA	NA	CASRLGSGLSNGELFF	TGTGCCAGCAGACTAGGATCAGGGTTATCTAACGGGGAGCTGTTTTTT
TRBV12-3/TRBV12-4	TRBJ2-3	NA	TRBD1	CASSFVDRETDTQYF	TGTGCCAGCAGTTTTGTGGACAGGGAAACAGATACGCAGTATTTT